Below are 8 T cell receptor beta chains sequenced from a single sample in a study of human T cells and chemical hapten exposure. TCRdb redid the calling of the RACE reads with MiXCR, one entry per CDR3 protein. The sample carries 120,000 to 150,000 distinct CDR3 sequences, approximately 12% recorded once. Time point of the sample: patch test 2, 6 weeks after DPC sensitization. As to treatment: therapeutic diphenylcyclopropenone sensitization with weekly scalp DPC. This material consisted of whole blood, taken in connection with sensitization to the hapten diphenylcyclopropenone (DPC). Every receptor here comes from a woman aged 45 to 65 with alopecia areata. Some clones in this sample may be carry-over from other donors' samples.

In its sample, this clonotype was seen a few times. The chain joins TRBV5-1 to TRBJ1-2; a weak D match, TRBD1 (5 bases). Deletions cut 2 bases from V and 4 bases from J, with 12 bases between. Germline CDR1 is SGHRS and CDR2 is YFSETQ. This CDR3 comprises 14 residues. The CDR3 is CASSLTGAGYGYTF. The DNA of the CDR3 is TGCGCCAGCAGCTTAACCGGGGCGGGCTATGGCTACACCTTC.

This clonotype occurred many times. The V and J genes are TRBV29-1 and TRBJ2-1; TRBD2 aligns across 8 bases. This CDR3 is 14 amino acids long. V trimming: 4 bases; J trimming: 3 bases; junction bases outside the gene matches: 5. Germline assignment: CDR1 SQVTM and CDR2 ANQGSEA. The CDR3 DNA reads TGCAGCGTTGGGCGGGAGGCTTTCTACAATGAGCAGTTCTTC. This codes for CSVGREAFYNEQFF.

The chain recombines TRBV11-3 with TRBJ1-2; a weak D match, TRBD1 (5 bases). Germline V CDR1 and CDR2: SGHNT, YENEEA. This CDR3 is 14 amino acids long. Trimming shortened V by 5 bases and J by 0 bases, and 10 bases separated the two germline ends. DNA for the CDR3: TGTGCCAGCAGCCGCTTAGGGGCTAACTATGGCTACACCTTC. It translates to CASSRLGANYGYTF.

This clonotype was recorded many times. The rearrangement links TRBV6-6 to TRBJ1-1; the D is unclear. The ends were cut back, 6 bases at V and 2 bases at J, with 7 bases in the middle. This CDR3 is 12 amino acids long. From germline, CDR1 is MNHNY and CDR2 SVGAGI (reference sequence). In nucleotides, the CDR3 is TGTGCCAGCAGCCCATCTAACACTGAAGCTTTCTTT. Translated: CASSPSNTEAFF.

The chain recombines TRBV6-1 with TRBJ2-1, with D perhaps TRBD2 (7 bases). The length of the CDR3 is 16 residues. The V end was cut by 4 bases, the J end by 7 bases, with 20 bases between. Germline loops: CDR1 MNHNS, CDR2 SASEGT. In DNA, the CDR3 is TGTGCCAGCAGTGCCCGTGGGGGCGGGAGCTCGAATGAGCAGTTCTTC. Its translation: CASSARGGGSSNEQFF.

In this sample, this clonotype turned up a few times. The chain joins TRBV7-9 to TRBJ2-1, with a weak D call TRBD2 (6 bases). Trimming pared 0 bases from V and 6 bases from J, leaving 9 bases between. The CDR3 consists of 14 residues. Germline V CDR1 and CDR2: SEHNR, FQNEAQ (reference sequence). CDR3 amino acids: CASSLAGGANEQFF. CDR3 DNA: TGTGCCAGCAGCTTAGCGGGAGGTGCCAATGAGCAGTTCTTC.

This clonotype came up a few times. The chain couples TRBV28 to TRBJ2-1, with a possible D match to TRBD1 (5 bases). Germline loops: CDR1 MDHEN, CDR2 SYDVKM. This CDR3 comprises 14 residues. The V end lost 5 bases, the J end lost 6 bases, and 14 bases lay between the germline ends. In DNA, the CDR3 is TGTGCCAGCAGTCCCCTAGGGGTGTCCAATGAGCAGTTCTTC. It codes for CASSPLGVSNEQFF.

This clonotype was seen a few times. The gene calls are TRBV7-2 and TRBJ1-2; no reliable D call. Deletions cut 3 bases from V and 4 bases from J, with 12 bases between. CDR1 and CDR2 (germline): SGHTA, FQGNSA. The CDR3 loop spans 14 amino acids. The CDR3 DNA follows: TGTGCCAGCAGCTTCATCATCCCCCTCTATGGCTACACCTTC. Its protein product is CASSFIIPLYGYTF.